This T cell receptor beta chain emerged from a study of shared clonotypes between healthy human individuals. Points from the study as a whole: Sharing of clonotypes among donors was expected to vary with sequencing depth. Estimated richness values were generally larger in naive subsets than in memory subsets.

Regarding this clone: What it binds is unknown.

Study donors comprised healthy, HIV-negative adults devoid of recent acute infection or vaccination. The study separated CD4+ cells into CD45RA+ naive and CD45RA-negative memory subsets. Method: immunoSEQ multiplex PCR; TCRdb's copy keeps in-frame clones and lacks some. The sample records about 2.5 million clones, roughly 90% being singletons. The sequence was collected from a man in his late teens or twenties in good health. Some clones in this sample may be carry-over from other donors' samples. The specimen was naive CD4+ T cells from PBMCs. As for subset: CD45RA+ positively selected.

The CDR3 region has the DNA TGTGCCAGCAGTTACCAGGTGATCCCGGAAAAACTGTTTTTT. It yields the protein CASSYQVIPEKLFF. This chain links TRBV6-5 with TRBJ1-4; unclear D gene. Germline-derived CDR1 and CDR2 are MNHEY and SVGAGI. CDR3 size: 14 residues. The germline V and J ends were trimmed by 2 bases and 8 bases, with 12 bases remaining between them.